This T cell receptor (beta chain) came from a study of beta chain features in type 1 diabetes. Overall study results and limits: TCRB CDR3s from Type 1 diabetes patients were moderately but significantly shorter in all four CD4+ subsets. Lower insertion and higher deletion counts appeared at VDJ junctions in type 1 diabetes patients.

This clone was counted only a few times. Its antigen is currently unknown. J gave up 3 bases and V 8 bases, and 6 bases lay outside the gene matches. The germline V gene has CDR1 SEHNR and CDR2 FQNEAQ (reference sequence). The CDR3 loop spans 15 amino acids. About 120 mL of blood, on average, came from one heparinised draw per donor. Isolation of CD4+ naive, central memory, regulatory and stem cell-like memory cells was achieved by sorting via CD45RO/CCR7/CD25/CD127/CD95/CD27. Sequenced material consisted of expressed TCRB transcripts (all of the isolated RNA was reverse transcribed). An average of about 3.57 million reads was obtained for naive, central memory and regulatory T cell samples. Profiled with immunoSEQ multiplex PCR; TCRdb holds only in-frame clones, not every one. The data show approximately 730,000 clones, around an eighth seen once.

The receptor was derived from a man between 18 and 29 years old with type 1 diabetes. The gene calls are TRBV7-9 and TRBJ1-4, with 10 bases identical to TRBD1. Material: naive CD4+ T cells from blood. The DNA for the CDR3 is TGTGCCAGCGACCGGGACAGGGGATCTAATGAAAAACTGTTTTTT. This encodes CASDRDRGSNEKLFF.